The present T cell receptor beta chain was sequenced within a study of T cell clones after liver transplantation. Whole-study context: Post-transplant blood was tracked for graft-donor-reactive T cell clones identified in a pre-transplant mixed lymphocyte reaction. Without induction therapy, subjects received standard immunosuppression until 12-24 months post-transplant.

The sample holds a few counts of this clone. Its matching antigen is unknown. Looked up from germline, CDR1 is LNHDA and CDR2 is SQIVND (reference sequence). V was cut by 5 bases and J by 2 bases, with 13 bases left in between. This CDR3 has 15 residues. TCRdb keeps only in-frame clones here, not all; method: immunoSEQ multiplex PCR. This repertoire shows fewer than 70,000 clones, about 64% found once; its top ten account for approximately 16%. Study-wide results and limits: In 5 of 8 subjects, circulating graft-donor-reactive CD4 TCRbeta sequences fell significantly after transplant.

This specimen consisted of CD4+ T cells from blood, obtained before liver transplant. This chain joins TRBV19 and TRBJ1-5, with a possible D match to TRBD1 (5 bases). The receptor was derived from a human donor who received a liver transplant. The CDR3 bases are TGTGCCAGTAGTGAGCAGGGCGGTGGCAATCAGCCCCAGCATTTT. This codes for CASSEQGGGNQPQHF.